These 10 T cell receptor beta chains came from one sample sequenced in a study of CD8+ T cells in alopecia areata. The authors extracted RNA and reverse transcribed it into cDNA as the sequencing template. Measured with immunoSEQ multiplex PCR; TCRdb has only the in-frame clones, and not every one. The top ten hold roughly 3.1% of the sample, which has roughly 120,000 clones, around 61% seen once. The sequencing input was CD4+ T cells sorted from blood. These receptors were taken from a human donor in good health.

The V and J genes are TRBV30 and TRBJ1-1, with a possible D match to TRBD1 (6 bases). Deletions cut 1 base from V and 0 bases from J, with 21 bases between. Germline V CDR1 and CDR2: GTSNPN, SVGIG (reference sequence). This CDR3 comprises 18 residues. The CDR3 DNA sequence: TGTGCCTGGAGTGCTCCACAGGGAAGATGGCGATTGAACACTGAAGCTTTCTTT. Amino acid sequence: CAWSAPQGRWRLNTEAFF. Variable domain in full (rest from reference TRBV30 and TRBJ1-1): SQTIHQWPATLVQPVGSPLSLECTVEGTSNPNLYWYRQAAGRGLQLLFYSVGIGQISSEVPQNLSASRPQDRQFILSSKKLLLSDSGFYLCAWSAPQGRWRLNTEAFFGQGTRLTVV.

Only a few counts were recorded for this clone. The chain employs TRBV7-9 and TRBJ2-7; no definite D call. The V gene lost 4 bases and the J gene lost 2 bases, with 12 bases spanning the gap. This CDR3 has 14 residues. Germline V gives CDR1 SEHNR, CDR2 FQNEAQ (reference sequence). CDR3 bases: TGTGCCAGCAGCTCCGAACTGATTACCTACGAGCAGTACTTC. Amino acids: CASSSELITYEQYF. Variable domain in full (rest from reference TRBV7-9 and TRBJ2-7): DTGVSQNPRHKITKRGQNVTFRCDPISEHNRLYWYRQTLGQGPEFLTYFQNEAQLEKSRLLSDRFSAERPKGSFSTLEIQRTEQGDSAMYLCASSSELITYEQYFGPGTRLTVT.

J is TRBJ1-2 and V is TRBV27; 8 bases agree with TRBD1. This CDR3 has 13 amino acids. Trimming removed 5 bases from V and 3 bases from J; junction bases left unmatched: 2. The germline gives CDR1 MNHEY, CDR2 SMNVEV (reference sequence). This CDR3 is CASSKQGDYGYTF. CDR3 nucleotides: TGTGCCAGCAGTAAACAGGGGGACTATGGCTACACCTTC.

V is TRBV9 and J is TRBJ1-2; possible D gene TRBD1, 6 bases. The CDR3 is 15 amino acids. The ends were cut back, 0 bases at V and 3 bases at J, with 12 bases in the middle. CDR1 and CDR2 from the germline V gene are SGDLS and YYNGEE. CDR3 nucleotides: TGTGCCAGCAGCGTAGGAGCAGGGGTGGACTATGGCTACACCTTC. As protein: CASSVGAGVDYGYTF.

The gene calls are TRBV9 and TRBJ1-2; D uncertain. From germline, CDR1 is SGDLS and CDR2 YYNGEE. V was cut by 4 bases and J by 8 bases, with 15 bases left in between. This CDR3 is built from 13 residues. Written as DNA, the CDR3 is TGTGCCAGCAGCCCTCGTAGGGAGGGCGGCTACACCTTC. Translation: CASSPRREGGYTF.

The V gene is TRBV5-6, the J gene TRBJ2-5, with 7 nucleotides matching TRBD2. V was clipped by 3 bases and J by 7 bases; unmatched bases: 15. Germline V gene lookup returns CDR1 SGHDT and CDR2 YYEEEE. This CDR3 is built from 16 residues. CDR3 in amino acids: CASSYGLGEVHRTQYF. The CDR3 bases are TGTGCCAGCAGCTATGGACTAGGGGAGGTTCATCGGACCCAGTACTTC.

This rearrangement joins TRBV19 to TRBJ2-7; TRBD1 matches 9 bases. The V gene's germline CDR1 is LNHDA and CDR2 SQIVND (reference sequence). This CDR3 region has 15 residues. V shed 3 bases and J 2 bases; nucleotides not matched to a gene: 5. CDR3 sequence (DNA): TGTGCCAGTAGTATCTCTAGGGACAGGGCCTACGAGCAGTACTTC. Protein sequence: CASSISRDRAYEQYF.

The chain links TRBV30 to TRBJ1-3, with D unresolved. The CDR3 extends over 15 amino acids. Trimming took 5 bases from V and 2 from J, leaving 16 bases between them. Germline CDR1 reads GTSNPN; CDR2 reads SVGIG (reference sequence). CDR3 in amino acids: CAWAPQRVTGNTIYF. The CDR3 region has the DNA TGTGCCTGGGCCCCTCAGAGGGTTACTGGAAACACCATATATTTT.

J is TRBJ2-7 and V is TRBV5-4; D remains unclear. V was clipped by 6 bases and J by 2 bases, with 18 bases between them. From germline, CDR1 is SGHNT and CDR2 YYREEE (reference sequence). CDR3 length: 15 amino acids. The CDR3, as DNA: TGTGCCAGCAACACCGACCCGATAGCCCCCTACGAGCAGTACTTC. Its translation: CASNTDPIAPYEQYF.

The gene calls are TRBV30 and TRBJ1-1; D is unclear. The germline V and J ends were trimmed by 5 bases and 5 bases, with 12 bases remaining between them. Looked up from germline, CDR1 is GTSNPN and CDR2 is SVGIG (reference sequence). The CDR3 runs to 12 residues. CDR3 in DNA: TGTGCCTGGGGACCCCTCGGGACTGAAGCTTTCTTT. The encoded protein is CAWGPLGTEAFF.